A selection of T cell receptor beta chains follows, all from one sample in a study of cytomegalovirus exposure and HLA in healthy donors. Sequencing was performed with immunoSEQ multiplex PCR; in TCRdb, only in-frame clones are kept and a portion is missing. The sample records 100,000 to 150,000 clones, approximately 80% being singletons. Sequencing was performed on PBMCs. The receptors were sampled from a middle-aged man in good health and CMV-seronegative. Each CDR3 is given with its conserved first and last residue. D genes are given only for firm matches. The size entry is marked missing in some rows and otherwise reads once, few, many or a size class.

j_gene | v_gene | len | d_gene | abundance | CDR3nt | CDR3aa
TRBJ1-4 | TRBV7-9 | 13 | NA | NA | TGTGCCAGCAGGAGGGGACAAAATGAAAAACTGTTTTTT | CASRRGQNEKLFF
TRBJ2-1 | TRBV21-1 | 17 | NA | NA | TGTGCCAGCAGGAGAGGACAGGGCCCTAGCTCCTACAATGAGCAGTTCTTC | CASRRGQGPSSYNEQFF
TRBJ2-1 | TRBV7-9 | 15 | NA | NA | TGTTCCAGCAGCCCAGACTTGGGAGCCTACAATGAGCAGTTCTTC | CSSSPDLGAYNEQFF
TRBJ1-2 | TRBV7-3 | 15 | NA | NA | TGTGCCAGCAGCTTAACATCGGGACAAGCCTATGGCTACACCTTC | CASSLTSGQAYGYTF
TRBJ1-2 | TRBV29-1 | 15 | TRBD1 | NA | TGCAGCGTTGATCCCGGACAGGGGGAAAACTATGGCTACACCTTC | CSVDPGQGENYGYTF
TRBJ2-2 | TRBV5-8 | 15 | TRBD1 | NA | TGTGCCAGCACTCCGGGACAGAGACATACCGGGGAGCTGTTTTTT | CASTPGQRHTGELFF
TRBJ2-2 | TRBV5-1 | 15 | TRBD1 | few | TGCGCCAGCAGCCAGGACCAGGGGGCAACCGGGGAGCTGTTTTTT | CASSQDQGATGELFF
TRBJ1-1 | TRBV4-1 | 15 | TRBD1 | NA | TGCGCCAGCAGCCAGACAGGGGAACGGAACACTGAAGCTTTCTTT | CASSQTGERNTEAFF
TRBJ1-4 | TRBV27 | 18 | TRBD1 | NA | TGTGCCAGCAGTTTATCCCCGGGTCTCGGGACAGCTAATGAAAAACTGTTTTTT | CASSLSPGLGTANEKLFF
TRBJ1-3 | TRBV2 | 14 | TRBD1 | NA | TGTGCCAGCAGGGACAGGGTAAATGGAAACACCATATATTTT | CASRDRVNGNTIYF
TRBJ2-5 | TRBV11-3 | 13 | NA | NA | TGTGCCAGCAGCTTAGTAGGCGGAGAGACCCAGTACTTC | CASSLVGGETQYF
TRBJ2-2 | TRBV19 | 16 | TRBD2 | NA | TGTGCCAGTAGTGCAGCTAGCGGGGGGACCACCGGGGAGCTGTTTTTT | CASSAASGGTTGELFF
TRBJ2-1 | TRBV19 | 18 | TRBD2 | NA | TGTGCCAGTAGTATAAAGGGCCCGGGACTAGCGGGGGGCAATGAGCAGTTCTTC | CASSIKGPGLAGGNEQFF
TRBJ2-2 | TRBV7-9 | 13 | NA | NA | TGTGCCAGCAGCCCAGGGGTGACCGGGGAGCTGTTTTTT | CASSPGVTGELFF
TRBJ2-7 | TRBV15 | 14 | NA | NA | TGTGCCACCAGCAGAGCCACGCAGTCCTACGAGCAGTACTTC | CATSRATQSYEQYF
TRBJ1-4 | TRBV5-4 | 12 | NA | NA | TGTGCCAGCAGCTGGGAGAATGAAAAACTGTTTTTT | CASSWENEKLFF
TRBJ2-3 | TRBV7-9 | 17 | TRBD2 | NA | TGTGCCAGCAGCCGTAGACTAGCGGGGGGCCAAACAGATACGCAGTATTTT | CASSRRLAGGQTDTQYF
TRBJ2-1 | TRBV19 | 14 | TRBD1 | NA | TGTGCCAGTAGCAACAGGGGGGAGGATGGTGAGCAGTTCTTC | CASSNRGEDGEQFF
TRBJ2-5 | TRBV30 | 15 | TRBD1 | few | TGTGCCTGGAGTCATGGACAGGGTAGGCAAGAGACCCAGTACTTC | CAWSHGQGRQETQYF
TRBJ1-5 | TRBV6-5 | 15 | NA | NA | TGTGCCAGCAGTCCAATACAGGGAGCTGAACAGCCCCAGCATTTT | CASSPIQGAEQPQHF
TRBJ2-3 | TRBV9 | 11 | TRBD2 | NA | TGTGCCAGCAGCAAGACTAGCCTGCAGTATTTT | CASSKTSLQYF
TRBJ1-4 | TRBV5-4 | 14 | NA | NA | TGTGCCAGCAGCCGTCCGGGGTCCGATGAAAAACTGTTTTTT | CASSRPGSDEKLFF
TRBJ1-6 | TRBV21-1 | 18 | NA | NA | TGTGCCAGCAGCAAAGTTTCGCGTGACTACTCCTATAATTCACCCCTCCACTTT | CASSKVSRDYSYNSPLHF
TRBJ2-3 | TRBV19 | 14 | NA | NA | TGTGCCAGTAGTATTCGGGCAGGGTCAGATACGCAGTATTTT | CASSIRAGSDTQYF
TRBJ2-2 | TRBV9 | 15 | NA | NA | TGTGCCAGCAGCGTAGCCCCCACTCCCTCCGGGGAGCTGTTTTTT | CASSVAPTPSGELFF
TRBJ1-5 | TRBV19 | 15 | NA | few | TGTGCCAGTAAGTCGGAGGCATTTGGCAATCAGCCCCAGCATTTT | CASKSEAFGNQPQHF
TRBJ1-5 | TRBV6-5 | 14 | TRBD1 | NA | TGTGCCAGCAGTGGGGACAGGGAGGGCCAGCCCCAGCATTTT | CASSGDREGQPQHF
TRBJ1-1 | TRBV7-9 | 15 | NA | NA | TGTTCCAGCAGCTTAGTGGGGGCGATGGTCACTGAAGCTTTCTTT | CSSSLVGAMVTEAFF
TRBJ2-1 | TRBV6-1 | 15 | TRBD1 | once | TGTGCCACCAACCGCGTACAGGGGGCCTACAATGAGCAGTTCTTC | CATNRVQGAYNEQFF
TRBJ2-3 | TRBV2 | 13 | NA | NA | TGTGCCAGCGGGGGGGCTTTCACAGATACGCAGTATTTT | CASGGAFTDTQYF
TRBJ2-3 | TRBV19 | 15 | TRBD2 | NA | TGTGCCAGTAGTACTAGCGGTATTAGCTCGGGTACGCAGTATTTT | CASSTSGISSGTQYF
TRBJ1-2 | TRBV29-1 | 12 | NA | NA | TGCAGCGTCGCCTCCGGGTCTGGGGGCTACACCTTC | CSVASGSGGYTF
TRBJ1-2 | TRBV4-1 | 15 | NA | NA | TGCGCCAGCAGCCGAGAGCGCACAGTCACCTATGGCTACACCTTC | CASSRERTVTYGYTF
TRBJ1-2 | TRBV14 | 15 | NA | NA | TGTGCCAGCAGTCCCGGACGGAGGCCGGTCTATGGCTACACCTTC | CASSPGRRPVYGYTF
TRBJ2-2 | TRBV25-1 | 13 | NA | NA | TGTGCCAGCAGTGTCTCTAGGACCGGGGAGCTGTTTTTT | CASSVSRTGELFF
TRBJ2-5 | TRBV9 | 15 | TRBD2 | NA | TGTGCCAGCAGCGTAGCGGGGGGGCCGGGGGAGACCCAGTACTTC | CASSVAGGPGETQYF
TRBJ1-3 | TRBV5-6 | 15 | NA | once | TGTGCCAGCAGCTTGGGCCGGGAGTCTGGAAACACCATATATTTT | CASSLGRESGNTIYF
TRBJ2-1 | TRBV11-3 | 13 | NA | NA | TGTGCCAGCAGCCCAGGACAGTACAATGAGCAGTTCTTC | CASSPGQYNEQFF
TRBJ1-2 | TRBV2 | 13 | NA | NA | TGTGCCAGCAGTGAGGGGGGGAACTATGGCTACACCTTC | CASSEGGNYGYTF
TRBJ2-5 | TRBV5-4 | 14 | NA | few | TGTGCCAGCAGCCACCGAACAGAGAAAGAGACCCAGTACTTC | CASSHRTEKETQYF
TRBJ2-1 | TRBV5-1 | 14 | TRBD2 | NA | TGCGCCAGCAGCTTTTCAACCCTAGCGGATGAGCAGTTCTTC | CASSFSTLADEQFF
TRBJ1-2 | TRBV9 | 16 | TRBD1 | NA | TGTGCCAGCAGCGTAGGCCCCTGGACAGGTAACGATGGCTACACCTTC | CASSVGPWTGNDGYTF
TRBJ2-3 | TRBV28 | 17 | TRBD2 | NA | TGTGCCAGCAGTTTAGGGCGACTAGCGGGGGGGCCCTATACGCAGTATTTT | CASSLGRLAGGPYTQYF
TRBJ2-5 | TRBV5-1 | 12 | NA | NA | TGCGCCAGCAGCTTAAGGGGCGAGACCCAGTACTTC | CASSLRGETQYF
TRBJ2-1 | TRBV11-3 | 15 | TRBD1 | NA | TGTGCCAGCAGCTTGCACGGACAGGGTATTGATGAGCAGTTCTTC | CASSLHGQGIDEQFF
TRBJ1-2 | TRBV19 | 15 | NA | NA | TGTGCCAGTAGTACTCGGGACACGATAAACTATGGCTACACCTTC | CASSTRDTINYGYTF
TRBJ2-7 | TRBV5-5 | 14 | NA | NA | TGTGCCAGCAGCTTAACGAGACTCTCTGCCGAGCAGTACTTC | CASSLTRLSAEQYF
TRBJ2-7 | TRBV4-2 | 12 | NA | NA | TGTGCCAGCAGCGCGACAGACTACGAGCAGTACTTC | CASSATDYEQYF
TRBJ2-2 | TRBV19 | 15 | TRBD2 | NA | TGTGCCAGTAGTACTAGCGGTGCGAACACCGGGGAGCTGTTTTTT | CASSTSGANTGELFF
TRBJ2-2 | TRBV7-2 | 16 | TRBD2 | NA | TGTGCCAGCAGACAAGCGGGGGGGCCGGGCACCGGGGAGCTGTTTTTT | CASRQAGGPGTGELFF
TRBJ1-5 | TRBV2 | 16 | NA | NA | TGTGCCAGCAGTGAAACCCACGACAGGAAGGATCAGCCCCAGCATTTT | CASSETHDRKDQPQHF
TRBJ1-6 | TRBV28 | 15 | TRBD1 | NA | TGTGCCAGCAGTTCCCTTACAGGGGCTAATTCACCCCTCCACTTT | CASSSLTGANSPLHF
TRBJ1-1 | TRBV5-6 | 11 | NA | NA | TGTGCCAGCAGCCTCAGCGATGAAGCTTTCTTT | CASSLSDEAFF
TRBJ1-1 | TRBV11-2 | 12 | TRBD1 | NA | TGTGCCAGCAGCTTAGTGACAGGGGGAGCTTTCTTT | CASSLVTGGAFF
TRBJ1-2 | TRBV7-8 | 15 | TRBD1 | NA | TGTGCCAGCAGCCCTGGACAGGGCCATAACTATGGCTACACCTTC | CASSPGQGHNYGYTF
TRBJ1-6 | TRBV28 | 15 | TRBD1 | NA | TGTGCCAGCAGGGCCGGGACAGACTATAATTCACCCCTCCACTTT | CASRAGTDYNSPLHF
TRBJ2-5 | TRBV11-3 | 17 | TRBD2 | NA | TGTGCCAGCAGCGCGGGACTAGCGGGGGGGATTCAAGAGACCCAGTACTTC | CASSAGLAGGIQETQYF
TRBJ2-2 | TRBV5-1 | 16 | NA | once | TGCGCCAGCAGCTTCTTAGGGGGGGCGGTCCGCGGGGAGCTGTTTTTT | CASSFLGGAVRGELFF
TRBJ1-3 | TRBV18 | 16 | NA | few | TGTGCCAGCTCACCACCCCCCAGGATCTCTGGAAACACCATATATTTT | CASSPPPRISGNTIYF
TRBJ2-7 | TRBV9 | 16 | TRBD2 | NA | TGTGCCAGCAGCGTAGGCCTAGCGGGGGGCTCCTACGAGCAGTACTTC | CASSVGLAGGSYEQYF